This is a list of T cell receptor beta chains from one sample in a study of control samples from healthy donors and cancer patients. TCRdb keeps only in-frame clones here, not all; method: immunoSEQ multiplex PCR. The sample includes some 190,000 clones, about 89% of them seen just once. The material sequenced was blood. The receptor source for this set is a man aged 30-40 years in good health. Each CDR3 is given with its conserved first and last residue.

>TRBV6-4|TRBJ2-1
CASSDSTQGARGEQFF
>TRBV20-1|TRBJ1-2
CSARAPLGYTF
>TRBV5-1|TRBJ1-2
CASQKGTTGLGYTF
>TRBV5-4|TRBJ2-7
CASSTRQGDSYEQYF
>TRBV18|TRBJ2-3
CASSPGSRAGDTQYF
>TRBV7-9|TRBJ1-6
CASRYGTGNSPLHF
>TRBV6-6|TRBJ2-4
CASRTGQGVKNIQYF
>TRBV6-2/TRBV6-3|TRBJ2-7
CASSYLRPSGLEQYF
>TRBV9|TRBJ1-6
CASRGPTNSPLHF
>TRBV7-9|TRBJ1-2
CASSLPEAGKGYTF
>TRBV11-3|TRBJ1-5
CASSLPEISNQPQHF
>TRBV30|TRBJ1-6
CAWSAERGGSPLHF
>TRBV5-4|TRBJ1-2
CASSLATGTGGRYGYTF